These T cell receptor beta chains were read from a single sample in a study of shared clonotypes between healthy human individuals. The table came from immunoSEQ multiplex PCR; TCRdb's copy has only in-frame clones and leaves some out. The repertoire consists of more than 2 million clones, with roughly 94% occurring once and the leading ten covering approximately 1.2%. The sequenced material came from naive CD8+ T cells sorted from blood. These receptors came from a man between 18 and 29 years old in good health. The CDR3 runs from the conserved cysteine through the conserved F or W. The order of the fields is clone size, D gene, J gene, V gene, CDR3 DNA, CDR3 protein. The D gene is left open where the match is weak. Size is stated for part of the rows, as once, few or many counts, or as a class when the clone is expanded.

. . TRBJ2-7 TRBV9 TGTGCCAGCAGCGTAGGATCAGGGGCCCCCTACGAGCAGTACTTC CASSVGSGAPYEQYF
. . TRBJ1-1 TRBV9 TGTGCCAGCAGCGCTCAGGAGGATGGCGCTTTCTTT CASSAQEDGAFF
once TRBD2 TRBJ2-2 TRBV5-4 TGTGCCAGCAGCTTGGTTAGCGGGGCAAACACCGGGGAGCTGTTTTTT CASSLVSGANTGELFF
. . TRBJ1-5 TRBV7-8 TGTGCCAGCAGCCGTTTACTTACCGGGACCCTTAAGGATCAGCCCCAGCATTTT CASSRLLTGTLKDQPQHF
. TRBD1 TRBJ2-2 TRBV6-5 TGTGCCAGCAGTTCCCAGGGGGCGGGGGAGCTGTTTTTT CASSSQGAGELFF
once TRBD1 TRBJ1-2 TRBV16 TGTGCCAGCAGCCTGGGACAGGGGAAGGTATGCACCTTC CASSLGQGKVCTF
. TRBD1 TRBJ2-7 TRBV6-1 TGTGCCAGCAGGCCCCCGGGACAGTCCTCCTACGAGCAGTACTTC CASRPPGQSSYEQYF
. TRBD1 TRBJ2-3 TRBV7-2 TGTGCCAGCAGCCGCGACAGGGGCCCTTACACAGATACGCAGTATTTT CASSRDRGPYTDTQYF
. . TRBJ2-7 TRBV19 TGTGCCAGGAACCCTTACGAGCAGTACTTC CARNPYEQYF
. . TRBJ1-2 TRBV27 TGTGCCAGCAGGCACATAGACACCTATGGCTACACCTTC CASRHIDTYGYTF
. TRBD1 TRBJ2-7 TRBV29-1 TGCAGCGTTGGATCGAGACAGGGTTACGAGCAGTACTTC CSVGSRQGYEQYF
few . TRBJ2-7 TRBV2 TGTGCCAGCAGTGAGGGGGACGGAACCTACGAGCAGTACTTC CASSEGDGTYEQYF
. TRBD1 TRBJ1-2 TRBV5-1 TGCGCCAGCAGCGGTGGGACAGGGACCCTGTATGGCTACACCTTC CASSGGTGTLYGYTF
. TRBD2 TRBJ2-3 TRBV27 TGTGCCAGCAGTCCGGGACTAGCGGGGAGCCATGGGGCAGATACGCAGTATTTT CASSPGLAGSHGADTQYF
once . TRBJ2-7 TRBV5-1 TGCGCCAGCAGCCCTCGAGGGGGGAACTACGAGCAGTACTTC CASSPRGGNYEQYF
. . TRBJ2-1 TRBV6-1 TGTGCCAGCAGTGAGACAGGGACTGGGGCTGAGCAGTTCTTC CASSETGTGAEQFF
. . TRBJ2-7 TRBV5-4 TGTGCCAGCAGCGCGGGACTCTCCGTTCAGAACTTC CASSAGLSVQNF
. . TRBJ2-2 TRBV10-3 TGTGCCATCACCGAGGGGGCCGGGGAGCTGTTTTTT CAITEGAGELFF
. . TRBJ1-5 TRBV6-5 TGTGCCAGCAGCCTCACGCGGGGCTTAAATCAGCCCCAGCATTTT CASSLTRGLNQPQHF
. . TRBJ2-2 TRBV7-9 TGTGCCAGCAGCAGTAGCGGCGGGACGAACACCGGGGAGCTGTTTTTT CASSSSGGTNTGELFF
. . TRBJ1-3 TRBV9 TGTGCCAGCAGCGACGGGGATGGGGACTCTGGAAACACCATATATTTT CASSDGDGDSGNTIYF
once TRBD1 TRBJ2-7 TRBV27 TGTGCCAGCAGTTCGGACAGGGGAATTTACGAGCAGTACTTC CASSSDRGIYEQYF
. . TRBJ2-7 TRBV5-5 TGTGCCAGCAGCACAACCTGGGACTTACACTCCTACGAGCAGTACTTC CASSTTWDLHSYEQYF
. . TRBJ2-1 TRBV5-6 TGTGCCAGCGTTCGGACCCTTTACAATGAGCAGTTCTTC CASVRTLYNEQFF
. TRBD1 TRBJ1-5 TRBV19 TGTGCCAGTTGGGGACAGACTAACAATCAGCCCCAGCATTTT CASWGQTNNQPQHF
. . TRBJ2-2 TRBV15 TGTGCCACCAGGACCGGGCCCCGTGACGAGCTGTTTTTT CATRTGPRDELFF
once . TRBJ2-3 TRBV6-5 TGTGCCAGCAGTTACAGTGGGTTCAGCACAGATACGCAGTATTTT CASSYSGFSTDTQYF
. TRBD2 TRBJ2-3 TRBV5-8 TGTGCCAGCAGCTTGGGGACTAGCGGACTCACAGATACGCAGTATTTT CASSLGTSGLTDTQYF
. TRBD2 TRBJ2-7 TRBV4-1 TGCGCCAGCAGCCAAGACCGGACTAGCGGGAGAGGTGAGCAGTACTTC CASSQDRTSGRGEQYF
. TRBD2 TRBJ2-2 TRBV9 TGTGCCAGCAGCGTCGGGACTAGCGGGGACACCGGGGAGCTGTTTTTT CASSVGTSGDTGELFF
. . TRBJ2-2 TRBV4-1 TGCGCCAGCAGCCAACGAATGGGAGGCGGGGAGCTGTTTTTT CASSQRMGGGELFF
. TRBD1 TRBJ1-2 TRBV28 TGTGCCTGTGAGACGGCGACAGGGGGGTACTATGGCTACACCTTC CACETATGGYYGYTF
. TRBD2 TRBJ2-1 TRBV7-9 TGTGCCAGCAGCTTGACTAGCGGGATAACGTACAATGAGCAGTTCTTC CASSLTSGITYNEQFF
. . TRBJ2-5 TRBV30 TGTGCCTGGGAGGGGCAAGAGACCCAGTACTTC CAWEGQETQYF
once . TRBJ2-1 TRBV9 TGTGCCAGCAGCGTTACGCAGTACAATGAGCAGTTCTTC CASSVTQYNEQFF
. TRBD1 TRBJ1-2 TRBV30 TGTGCCTGGGACCCCACCGCAGGGGGCAGCTATGGCTACACCTTC CAWDPTAGGSYGYTF
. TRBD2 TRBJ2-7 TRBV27 TGTGCCAGCAGTCCCCGGACTAGAAATTTCCACGAGCAGTACTTC CASSPRTRNFHEQYF
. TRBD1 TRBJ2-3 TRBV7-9 TGTGCCAGCAGCCCTAGACAGGGTTCGCACACAGATACGCAGTATTTT CASSPRQGSHTDTQYF
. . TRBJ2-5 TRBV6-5 TGTGCCAGCAGTTACGGCTTCCCAGAGACCCAGTACTTC CASSYGFPETQYF
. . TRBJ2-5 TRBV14 TGTGCCAGCAGCCAATTAGGCGTTGTCCAAGAGACCCAGTACTTC CASSQLGVVQETQYF
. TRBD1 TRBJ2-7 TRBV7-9 TGTGCCAGCAGCGTGAGACAGGGCGGCGAGCAGTACTTC CASSVRQGGEQYF
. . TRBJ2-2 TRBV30 TGTGCCTGGAGTGTACGAAGACCCACGAACACCGGGGAGCTGTTTTTT CAWSVRRPTNTGELFF
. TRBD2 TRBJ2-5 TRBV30 TGTGCCTGGAGTGTATCGAGTCTAGCGGGGGGCCGTGAGACCCAGTACTTC CAWSVSSLAGGRETQYF
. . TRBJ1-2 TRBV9 TGTGCCAGCAGCTCCCCAGGCAATAACTATGGCTACACCTTC CASSSPGNNYGYTF
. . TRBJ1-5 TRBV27 TGTGCCAGCAGTTCGGCTACGGGCAATCAGCCCCAGCATTTT CASSSATGNQPQHF
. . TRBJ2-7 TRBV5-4 TGTGCCAGCCGGAACAGGCCCTCCTACGAGCAGTACTTC CASRNRPSYEQYF
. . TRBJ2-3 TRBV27 TGTGCCAGCAGATCCACAGATACGCAGTATTTT CASRSTDTQYF
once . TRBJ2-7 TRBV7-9 TGTGCCAGCAGCTTAGAGGGCCCCCTAGCTTGGGAGGACGAGCAGTACTTC CASSLEGPLAWEDEQYF